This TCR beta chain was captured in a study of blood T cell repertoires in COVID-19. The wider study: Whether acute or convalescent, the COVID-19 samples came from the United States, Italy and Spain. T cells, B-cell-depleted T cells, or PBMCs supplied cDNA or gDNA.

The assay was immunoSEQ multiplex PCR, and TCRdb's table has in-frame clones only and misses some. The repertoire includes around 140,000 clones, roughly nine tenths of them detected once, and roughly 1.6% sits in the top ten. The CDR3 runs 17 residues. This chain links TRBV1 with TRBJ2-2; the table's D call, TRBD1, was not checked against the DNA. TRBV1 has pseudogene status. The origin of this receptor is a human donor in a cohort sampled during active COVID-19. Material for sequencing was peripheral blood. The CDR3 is CTSRKRDGDRESGELFF. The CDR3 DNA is TGCACCAGCAGGAAAAGGGACGGGGACAGGGAGTCCGGGGAGCTGTTTTTT.